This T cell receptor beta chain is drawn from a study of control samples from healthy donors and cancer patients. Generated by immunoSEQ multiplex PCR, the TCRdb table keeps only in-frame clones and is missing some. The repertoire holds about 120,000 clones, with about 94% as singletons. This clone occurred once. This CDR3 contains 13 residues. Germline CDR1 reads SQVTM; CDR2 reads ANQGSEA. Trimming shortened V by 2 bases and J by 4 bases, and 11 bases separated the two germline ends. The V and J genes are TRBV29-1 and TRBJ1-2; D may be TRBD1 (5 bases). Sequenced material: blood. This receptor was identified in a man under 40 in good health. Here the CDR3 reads CSVESGLSYGYTF. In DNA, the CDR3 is TGCAGCGTTGAATCGGGACTTTCCTATGGCTACACCTTC.